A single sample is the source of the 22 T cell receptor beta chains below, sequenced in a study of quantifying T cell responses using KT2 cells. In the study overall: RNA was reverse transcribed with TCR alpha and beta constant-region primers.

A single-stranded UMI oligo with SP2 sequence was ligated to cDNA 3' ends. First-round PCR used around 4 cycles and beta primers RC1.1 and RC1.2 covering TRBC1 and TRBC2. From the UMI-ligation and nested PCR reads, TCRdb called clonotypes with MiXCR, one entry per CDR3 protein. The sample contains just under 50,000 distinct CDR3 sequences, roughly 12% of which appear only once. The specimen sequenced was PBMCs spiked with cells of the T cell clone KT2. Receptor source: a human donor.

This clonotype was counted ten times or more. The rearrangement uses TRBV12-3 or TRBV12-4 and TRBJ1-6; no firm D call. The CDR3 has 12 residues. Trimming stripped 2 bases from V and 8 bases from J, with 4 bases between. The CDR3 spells CASSLSYSPLHF. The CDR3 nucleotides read TGTGCCAGCAGTTTATCGTATTCACCCCTCCACTTT.

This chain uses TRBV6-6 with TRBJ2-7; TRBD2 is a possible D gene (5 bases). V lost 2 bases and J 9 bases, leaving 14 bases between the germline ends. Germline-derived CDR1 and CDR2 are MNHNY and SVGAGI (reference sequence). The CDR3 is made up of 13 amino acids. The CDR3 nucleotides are TGTGCCAGCAGTTACGCGGGCCCCACCGGGCAGTACTTC. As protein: CASSYAGPTGQYF.

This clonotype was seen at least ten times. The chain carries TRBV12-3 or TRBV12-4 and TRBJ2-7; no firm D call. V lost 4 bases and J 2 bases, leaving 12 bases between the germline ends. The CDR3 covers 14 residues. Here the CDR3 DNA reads TGTGCCAGCAGTTGGAGCACAGTCACCTACGAGCAGTACTTC. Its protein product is CASSWSTVTYEQYF.

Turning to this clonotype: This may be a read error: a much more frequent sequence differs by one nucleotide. The CDR3 bases are TGTGCCACCAGTGATTCCAGGGACACCGAGGAGCTGTTTTTT. It yields the protein CATSDSRDTEELFF. This chain links TRBV24-1 with TRBJ2-2, with D possibly TRBD1 on 6 matching bases. From germline, CDR1 is KGHDR and CDR2 SFDVKD. The CDR3 consists of 14 residues.

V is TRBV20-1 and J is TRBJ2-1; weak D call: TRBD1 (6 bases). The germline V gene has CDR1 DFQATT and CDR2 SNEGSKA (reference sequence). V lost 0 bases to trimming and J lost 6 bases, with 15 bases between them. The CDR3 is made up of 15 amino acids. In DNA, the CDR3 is TGCAGTGCTAGAGATTGGGGGACACCGGGCAATGAGCAGTTCTTC. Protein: CSARDWGTPGNEQFF.

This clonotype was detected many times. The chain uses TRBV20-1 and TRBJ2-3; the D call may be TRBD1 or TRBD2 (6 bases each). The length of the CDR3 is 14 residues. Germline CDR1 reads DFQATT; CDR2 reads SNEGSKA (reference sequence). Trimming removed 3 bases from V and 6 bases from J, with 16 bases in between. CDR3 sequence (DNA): TGCAGTGCTAGGGGGGGACAAATAAGGGATACGCAGTATTTT. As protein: CSARGGQIRDTQYF.

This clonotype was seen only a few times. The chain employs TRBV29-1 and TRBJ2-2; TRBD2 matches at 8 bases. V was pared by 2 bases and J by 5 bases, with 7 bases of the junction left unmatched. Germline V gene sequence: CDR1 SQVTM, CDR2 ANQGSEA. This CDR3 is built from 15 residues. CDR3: CSVELAGRGTGELFF. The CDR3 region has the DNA TGCAGCGTTGAATTAGCGGGACGAGGAACCGGGGAGCTGTTTTTT.

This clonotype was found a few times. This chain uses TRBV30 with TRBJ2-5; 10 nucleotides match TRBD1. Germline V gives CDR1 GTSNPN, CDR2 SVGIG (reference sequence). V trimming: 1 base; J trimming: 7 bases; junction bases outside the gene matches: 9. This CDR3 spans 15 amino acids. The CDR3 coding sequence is TGTGCCTGGAGTGACCCGGGACAGGGGAAAGGGACCCAGTACTTC. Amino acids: CAWSDPGQGKGTQYF.

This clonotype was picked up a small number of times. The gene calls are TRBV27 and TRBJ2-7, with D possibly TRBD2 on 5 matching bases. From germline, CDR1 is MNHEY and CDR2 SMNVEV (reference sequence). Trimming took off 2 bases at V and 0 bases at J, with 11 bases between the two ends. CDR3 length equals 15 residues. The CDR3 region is CASSLGVGSSYEQYF. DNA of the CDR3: TGTGCCAGCAGTTTAGGGGTGGGGAGCTCCTACGAGCAGTACTTC.

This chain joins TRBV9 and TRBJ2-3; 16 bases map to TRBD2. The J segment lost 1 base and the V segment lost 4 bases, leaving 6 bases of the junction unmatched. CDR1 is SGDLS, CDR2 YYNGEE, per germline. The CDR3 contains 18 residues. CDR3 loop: CASSSGTSGGAGTDTQYF. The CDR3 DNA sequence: TGTGCCAGCAGCTCAGGGACTAGCGGGGGGGCCGGCACAGATACGCAGTATTTT.

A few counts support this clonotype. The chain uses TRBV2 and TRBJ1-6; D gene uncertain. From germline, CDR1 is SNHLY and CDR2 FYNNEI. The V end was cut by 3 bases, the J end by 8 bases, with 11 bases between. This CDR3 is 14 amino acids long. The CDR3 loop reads CASSEKWGDSPLHF. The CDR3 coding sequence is TGTGCCAGCAGTGAGAAGTGGGGTGATTCACCCCTCCACTTT.

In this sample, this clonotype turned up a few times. The CDR3: CASSYDSNYGYTF. As DNA, the CDR3 is TGTGCCAGCAGTTACGACAGTAACTATGGCTACACCTTC. The chain employs TRBV6-5 and TRBJ1-2; D might be TRBD1 (5 bases). Germline assignment: CDR1 MNHEY and CDR2 SVGAGI. The CDR3 length is 13 residues. V was pared by 2 bases and J by 1 base, with 5 bases between.

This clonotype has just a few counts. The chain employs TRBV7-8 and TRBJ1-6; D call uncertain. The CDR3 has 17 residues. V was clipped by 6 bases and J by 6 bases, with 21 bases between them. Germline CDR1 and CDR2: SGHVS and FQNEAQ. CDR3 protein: CASSPRPGSAGNSPLHF. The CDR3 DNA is TGTGCCAGCAGTCCCAGGCCGGGGTCCGCGGGTAATTCACCCCTCCACTTT.

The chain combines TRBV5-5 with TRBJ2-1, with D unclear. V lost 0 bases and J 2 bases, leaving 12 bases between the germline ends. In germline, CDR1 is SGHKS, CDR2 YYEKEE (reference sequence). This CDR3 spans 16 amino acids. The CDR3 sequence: CASSLDPIGAYNEQFF. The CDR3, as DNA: TGTGCCAGCAGCTTGGATCCGATTGGAGCCTACAATGAGCAGTTCTTC.

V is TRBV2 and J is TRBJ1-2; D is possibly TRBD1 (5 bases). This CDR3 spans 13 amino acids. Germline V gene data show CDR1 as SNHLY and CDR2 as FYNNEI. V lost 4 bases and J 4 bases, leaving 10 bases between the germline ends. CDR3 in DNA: TGTGCCAGCAGTGCGCAGGGTGGCTATGGCTACACCTTC. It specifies CASSAQGGYGYTF.

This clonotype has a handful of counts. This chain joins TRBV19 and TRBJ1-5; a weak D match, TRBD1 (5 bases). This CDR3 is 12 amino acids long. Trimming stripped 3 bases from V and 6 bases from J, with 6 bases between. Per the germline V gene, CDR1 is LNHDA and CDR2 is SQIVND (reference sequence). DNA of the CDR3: TGTGCCAGTAGTATCGGGGGTCAGCCCCAGCATTTT. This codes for CASSIGGQPQHF.

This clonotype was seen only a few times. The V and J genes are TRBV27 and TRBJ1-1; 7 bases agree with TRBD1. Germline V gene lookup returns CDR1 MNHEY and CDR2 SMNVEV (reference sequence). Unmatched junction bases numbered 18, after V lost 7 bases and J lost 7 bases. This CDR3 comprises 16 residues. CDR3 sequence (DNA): TGTGCCAGCATCCCTCTGGTGGGCAGGGGGGGGGATGAAGCTTTCTTT. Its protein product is CASIPLVGRGGDEAFF.

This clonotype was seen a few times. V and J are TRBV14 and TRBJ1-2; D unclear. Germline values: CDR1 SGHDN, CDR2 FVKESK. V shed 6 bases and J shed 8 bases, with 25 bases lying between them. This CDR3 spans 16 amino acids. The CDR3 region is CASSPSDSGGIYGYTF. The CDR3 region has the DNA TGTGCCAGCAGTCCATCCGATTCGGGTGGGATCTACGGCTACACCTTC.

CDR3 nucleotides: TGTGCCAGCAGTCGACAGACCGATAATTCACCCCTCCACTTT. Translation gives CASSRQTDNSPLHF. This rearrangement joins TRBV7-9 to TRBJ1-6; possible D gene TRBD1, 5 bases. Trimming shortened V by 6 bases and J by 5 bases, and 11 bases separated the two germline ends. The CDR3 length is 14 residues. Germline assignment: CDR1 SEHNR and CDR2 FQNEAQ (reference sequence).

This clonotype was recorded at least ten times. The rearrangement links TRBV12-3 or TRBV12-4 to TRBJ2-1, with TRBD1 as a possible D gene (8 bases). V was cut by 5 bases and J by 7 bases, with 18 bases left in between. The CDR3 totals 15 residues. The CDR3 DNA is TGTGCCAGCAGTAAAATTACAGGGGGAGGGAATGAGCAGTTCTTC. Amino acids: CASSKITGGGNEQFF.

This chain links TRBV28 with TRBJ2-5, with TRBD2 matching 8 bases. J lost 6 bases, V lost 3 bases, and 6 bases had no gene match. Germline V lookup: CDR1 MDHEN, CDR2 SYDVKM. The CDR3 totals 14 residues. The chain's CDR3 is CASSFSRGRKTQYF. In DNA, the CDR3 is TGTGCCAGCAGTTTCTCGCGCGGGAGGAAGACCCAGTACTTC.

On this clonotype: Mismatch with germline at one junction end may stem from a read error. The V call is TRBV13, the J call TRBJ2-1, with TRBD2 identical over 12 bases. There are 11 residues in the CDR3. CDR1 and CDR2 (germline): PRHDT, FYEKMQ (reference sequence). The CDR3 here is CASSQTSGGLF. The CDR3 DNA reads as TGTGCCAGCAGCCAGACTAGCGGGGGACTCTTC.